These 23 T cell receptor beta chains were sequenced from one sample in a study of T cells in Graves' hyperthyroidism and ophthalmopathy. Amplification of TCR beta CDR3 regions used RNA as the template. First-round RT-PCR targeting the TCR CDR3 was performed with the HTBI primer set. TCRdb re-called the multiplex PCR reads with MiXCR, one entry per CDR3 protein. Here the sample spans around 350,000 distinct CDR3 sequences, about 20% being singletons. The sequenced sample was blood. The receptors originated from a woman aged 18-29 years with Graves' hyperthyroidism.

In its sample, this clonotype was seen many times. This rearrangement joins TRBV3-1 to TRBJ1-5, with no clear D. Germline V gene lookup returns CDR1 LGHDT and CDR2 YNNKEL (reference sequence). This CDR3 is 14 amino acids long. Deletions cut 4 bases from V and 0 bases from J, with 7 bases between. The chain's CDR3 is CASSRYDSNQPQHF. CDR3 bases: TGTGCCAGCAGCCGCTATGATAGCAATCAGCCCCAGCATTTT.

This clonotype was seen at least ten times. This chain's CDR3 is CASNRSVVTKNTEAFF. DNA of the CDR3: TGTGCCAGCAACCGCAGCGTTGTTACTAAGAACACTGAAGCTTTCTTT. The rearrangement links TRBV9 to TRBJ1-1, with D unresolved. The V gene's germline CDR1 is SGDLS and CDR2 YYNGEE. V lost 6 bases and J lost 1, with 19 bases in between. The CDR3 totals 16 residues.

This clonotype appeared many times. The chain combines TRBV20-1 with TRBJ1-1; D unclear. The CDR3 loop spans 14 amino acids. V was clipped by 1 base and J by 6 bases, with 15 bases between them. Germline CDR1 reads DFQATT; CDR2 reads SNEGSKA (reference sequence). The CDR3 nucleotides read TGCAGTGCTAGAGGGACGGTCGGGGAGGCTGAAGCTTTCTTT. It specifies CSARGTVGEAEAFF.

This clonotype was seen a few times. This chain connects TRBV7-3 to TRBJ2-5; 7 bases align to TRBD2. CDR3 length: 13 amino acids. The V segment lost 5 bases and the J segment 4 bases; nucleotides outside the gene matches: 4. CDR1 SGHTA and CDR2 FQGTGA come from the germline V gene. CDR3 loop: CASSPGGLETQYF. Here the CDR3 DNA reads TGTGCCAGCAGCCCGGGGGGACTAGAGACCCAGTACTTC.

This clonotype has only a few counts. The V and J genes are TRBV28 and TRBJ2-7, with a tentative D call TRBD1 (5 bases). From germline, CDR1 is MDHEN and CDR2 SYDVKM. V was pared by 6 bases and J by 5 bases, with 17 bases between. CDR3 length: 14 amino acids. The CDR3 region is CASRDRGRSNEQYF. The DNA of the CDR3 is TGTGCCAGCAGGGATAGGGGCCGGTCGAACGAGCAGTACTTC.

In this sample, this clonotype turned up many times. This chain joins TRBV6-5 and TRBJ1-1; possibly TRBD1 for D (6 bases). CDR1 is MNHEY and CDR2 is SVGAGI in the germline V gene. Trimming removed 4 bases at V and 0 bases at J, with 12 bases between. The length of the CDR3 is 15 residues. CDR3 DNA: TGTGCCAGCAGTTCCAGGACAGCCATGAACACTGAAGCTTTCTTT. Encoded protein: CASSSRTAMNTEAFF.

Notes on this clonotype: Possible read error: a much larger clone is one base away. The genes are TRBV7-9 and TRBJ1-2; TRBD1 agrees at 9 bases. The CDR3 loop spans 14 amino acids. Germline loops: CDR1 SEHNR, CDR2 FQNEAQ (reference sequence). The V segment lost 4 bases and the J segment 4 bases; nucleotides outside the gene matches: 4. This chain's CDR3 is CASSSQGAGYGYTF. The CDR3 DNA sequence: TGTGCCAGCAGCTCACAGGGGGCAGGCTATGGCTACACCTTC.

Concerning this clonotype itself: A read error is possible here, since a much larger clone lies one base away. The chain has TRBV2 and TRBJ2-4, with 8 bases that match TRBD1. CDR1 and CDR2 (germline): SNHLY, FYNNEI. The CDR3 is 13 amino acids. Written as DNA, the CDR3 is TGTGCCAGCAGTGGAGGACAGGGTTACATTAAGTACTTC. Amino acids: CASSGGQGYIKYF. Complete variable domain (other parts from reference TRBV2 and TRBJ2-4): EPEVTQTPSHQVTQMGQEVILRCVPISNHLYFYWYRQILGQKVEFLVSFYNNEISEKSEIFDDQFSVERPDGSNFTLKIRSTKLEDSAMYFCASSGGQGYIKYFGAGTRLSVL.

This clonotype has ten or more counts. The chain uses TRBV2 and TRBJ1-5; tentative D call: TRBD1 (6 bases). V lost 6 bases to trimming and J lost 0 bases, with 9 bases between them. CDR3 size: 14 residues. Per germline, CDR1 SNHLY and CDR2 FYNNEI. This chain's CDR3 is CASSYRVSNQPQHF. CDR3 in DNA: TGTGCCAGCAGCTACAGGGTTAGCAATCAGCCCCAGCATTTT. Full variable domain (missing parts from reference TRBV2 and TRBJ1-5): EPEVTQTPSHQVTQMGQEVILRCVPISNHLYFYWYRQILGQKVEFLVSFYNNEISEKSEIFDDQFSVERPDGSNFTLKIRSTKLEDSAMYFCASSYRVSNQPQHFGDGTRLSIL.

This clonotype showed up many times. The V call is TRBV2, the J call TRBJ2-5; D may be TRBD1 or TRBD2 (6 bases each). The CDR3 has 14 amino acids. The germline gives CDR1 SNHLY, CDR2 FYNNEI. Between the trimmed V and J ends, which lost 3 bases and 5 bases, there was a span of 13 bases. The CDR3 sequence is CASSDGGNSETQYF. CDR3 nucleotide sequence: TGTGCCAGCAGTGACGGGGGCAATTCGGAGACCCAGTACTTC.

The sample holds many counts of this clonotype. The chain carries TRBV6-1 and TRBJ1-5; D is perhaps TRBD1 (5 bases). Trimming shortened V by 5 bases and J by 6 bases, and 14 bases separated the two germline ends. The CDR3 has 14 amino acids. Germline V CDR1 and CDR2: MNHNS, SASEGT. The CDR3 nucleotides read TGTGCCAGCAGTAATGGGGCAGGGAGTCAGCCCCAGCATTTT. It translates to CASSNGAGSQPQHF.

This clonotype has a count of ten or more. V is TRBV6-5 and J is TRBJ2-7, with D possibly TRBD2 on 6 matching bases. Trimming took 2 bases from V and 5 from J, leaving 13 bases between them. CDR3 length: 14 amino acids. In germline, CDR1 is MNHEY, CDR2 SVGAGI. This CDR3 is CASSYTHSSDEQYF. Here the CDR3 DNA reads TGTGCCAGCAGTTACACCCACTCTAGCGACGAGCAGTACTTC.

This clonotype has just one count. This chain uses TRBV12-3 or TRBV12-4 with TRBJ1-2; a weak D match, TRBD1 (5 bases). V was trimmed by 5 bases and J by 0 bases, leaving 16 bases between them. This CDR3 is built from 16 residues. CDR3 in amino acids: CASSRLRDRANYGYTF. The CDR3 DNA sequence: TGTGCCAGCAGTCGTCTCCGGGACCGGGCTAACTATGGCTACACCTTC.

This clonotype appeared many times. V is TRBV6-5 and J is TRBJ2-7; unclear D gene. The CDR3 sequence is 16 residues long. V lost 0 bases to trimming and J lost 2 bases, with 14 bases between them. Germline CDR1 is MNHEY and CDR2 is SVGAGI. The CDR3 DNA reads TGTGCCAGCAGTTACTCGGTGGGCGTGAGCCCCTACGAGCAGTACTTC. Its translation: CASSYSVGVSPYEQYF.

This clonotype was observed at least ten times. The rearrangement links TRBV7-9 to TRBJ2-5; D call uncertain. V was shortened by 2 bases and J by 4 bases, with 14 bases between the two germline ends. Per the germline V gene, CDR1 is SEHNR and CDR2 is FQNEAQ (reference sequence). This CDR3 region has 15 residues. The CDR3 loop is CASSLIWYSPETQYF. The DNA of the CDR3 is TGTGCCAGCAGCTTAATATGGTACTCCCCAGAGACCCAGTACTTC.

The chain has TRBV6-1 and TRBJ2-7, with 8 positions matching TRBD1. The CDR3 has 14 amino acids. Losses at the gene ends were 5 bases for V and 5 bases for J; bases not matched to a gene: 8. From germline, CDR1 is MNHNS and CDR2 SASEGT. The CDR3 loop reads CASSPRTGLDEQYF. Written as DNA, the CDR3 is TGTGCCAGCAGTCCACGGACAGGGTTAGACGAGCAGTACTTC.

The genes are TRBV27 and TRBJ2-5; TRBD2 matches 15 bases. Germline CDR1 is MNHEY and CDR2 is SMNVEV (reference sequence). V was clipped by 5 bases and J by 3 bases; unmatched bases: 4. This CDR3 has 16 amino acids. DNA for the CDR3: TGTGCCAGCAGTCCTGGACTAGCGGGGGGGAAAGAGACCCAGTACTTC. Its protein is CASSPGLAGGKETQYF.

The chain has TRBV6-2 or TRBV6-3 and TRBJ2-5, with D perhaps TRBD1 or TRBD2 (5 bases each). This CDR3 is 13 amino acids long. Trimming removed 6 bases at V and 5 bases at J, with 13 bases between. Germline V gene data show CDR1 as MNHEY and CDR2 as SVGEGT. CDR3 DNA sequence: TGTGCCAGCAGAATCGGGACCGAGGAGACCCAGTACTTC. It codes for CASRIGTEETQYF.

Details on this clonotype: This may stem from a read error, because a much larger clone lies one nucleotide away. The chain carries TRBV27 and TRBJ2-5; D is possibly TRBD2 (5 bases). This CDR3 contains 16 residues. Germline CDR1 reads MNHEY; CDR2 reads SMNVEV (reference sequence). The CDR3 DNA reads TGTGCCAGAAGTTCATACCCGGGGAAAAGTCGAGAGACCCAGTACTTC. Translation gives CARSSYPGKSRETQYF.

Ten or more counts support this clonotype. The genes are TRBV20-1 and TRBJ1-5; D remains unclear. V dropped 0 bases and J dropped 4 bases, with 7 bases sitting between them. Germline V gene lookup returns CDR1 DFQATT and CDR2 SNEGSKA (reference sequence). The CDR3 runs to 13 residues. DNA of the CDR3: TGCAGTGCTAGAGAGGGTGGGAATCAGCCCCAGCATTTT. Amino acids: CSAREGGNQPQHF.

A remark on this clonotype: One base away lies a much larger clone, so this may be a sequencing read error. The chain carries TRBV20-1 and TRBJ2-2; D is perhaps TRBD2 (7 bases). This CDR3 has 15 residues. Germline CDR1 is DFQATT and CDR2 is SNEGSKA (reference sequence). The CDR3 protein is CSAKGRGAWTGELCF. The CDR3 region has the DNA TGCAGTGCTAAGGGTCGGGGGGCTTGGACCGGGGAGCTGTGTTTT.

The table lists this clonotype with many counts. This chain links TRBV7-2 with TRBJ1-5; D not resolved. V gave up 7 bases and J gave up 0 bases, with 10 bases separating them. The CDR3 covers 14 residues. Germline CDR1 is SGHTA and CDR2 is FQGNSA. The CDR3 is CASTLDFSNQPQHF. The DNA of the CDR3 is TGTGCCAGCACCCTGGACTTTAGCAATCAGCCCCAGCATTTT.

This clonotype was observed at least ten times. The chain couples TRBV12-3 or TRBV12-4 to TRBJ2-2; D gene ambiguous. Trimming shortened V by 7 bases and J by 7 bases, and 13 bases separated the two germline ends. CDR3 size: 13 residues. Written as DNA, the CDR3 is TGTGCCAGCACCCCCCAACCCCACGGGGAGCTGTTTTTT. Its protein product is CASTPQPHGELFF.